The rows below give T cell receptor beta chains drawn from one sample of a study of cytomegalovirus exposure and HLA in healthy donors. Clones were read by immunoSEQ multiplex PCR, and TCRdb kept only the in-frame ones, dropping some. The sample carries about 60,000 clones, around 70% recorded once. The material sequenced was PBMCs. Every receptor here comes from a woman aged 60 to 75 in good health and CMV-seropositive. Both conserved end residues are part of each CDR3. The D gene is left open where the match is weak. Clone size is not always given. Where it is, it says once, few, many or a class for expanded clones.

.,TRBV7-2,.,TRBJ2-2,TGTGCCAGCAGCTTAGCCCCGGTCGGTTTCACCGGGGAGCTGTTTTTT,CASSLAPVGFTGELFF
TRBD1,TRBV5-6,.,TRBJ1-1,TGTGCCAGCAGCTTGGCCGGAGGGACAGCTGAAGCTTTCTTT,CASSLAGGTAEAFF
TRBD1,TRBV5-1,.,TRBJ2-5,TGCGCCGGCAGCTTGGGTGACAGGGCCCGGTGGGGGACCCAGTACTTC,CAGSLGDRARWGTQYF
.,TRBV5-1,.,TRBJ1-1,TGCGCCAGCAGCCGAGGAGTCCGGGACACTGAAGCTTTCTTT,CASSRGVRDTEAFF
TRBD2,TRBV7-8,.,TRBJ2-7,TGTGCCAGCAATAAGGGGCTAGCGGGGGCTTACTCCTACGAGCAGTACTTC,CASNKGLAGAYSYEQYF
.,TRBV6-5,.,TRBJ1-2,TGTGCCAGCAGTTACGGAGGGGTCGATGGCTACACCTTC,CASSYGGVDGYTF
TRBD1,TRBV6-5,.,TRBJ1-2,TGTGCCAGCAGTTACTTATCAGGGGGCGATGGCTACACCTTC,CASSYLSGGDGYTF
.,TRBV5-4,.,TRBJ2-3,TGTGCCAGCAGCCCTGGTTTGAGCACAGATCAAGCAGATACGCAGTATTTT,CASSPGLSTDQADTQYF
TRBD1,TRBV10-1,.,TRBJ2-7,TGCGCCAGCACCAGCAAGGACAGGGATTCCTCTATTTCCTACGAGCAGTACTTC,CASTSKDRDSSISYEQYF
.,TRBV4-3,.,TRBJ2-3,TGCGCCAGCAGCCAATATGCGGGGAGTAGCGGACCCACAGATACGCAGTATTTT,CASSQYAGSSGPTDTQYF
.,TRBV18,.,TRBJ2-7,TGTGCCAGCTCGTACAGGGTGGCCTACGAGCAGTACTTC,CASSYRVAYEQYF
.,TRBV6-1,few,TRBJ1-1,TGTGCCAGCAGCGTAGGGACAAAGAACACTGAAGCTTTCTTT,CASSVGTKNTEAFF
.,TRBV7-9,once,TRBJ2-7,TGTTCCAGCAGCTTTAGTCCCCCGAGCTCCTACGAGCAGTACTTC,CSSSFSPPSSYEQYF
TRBD1,TRBV12-5,.,TRBJ1-3,TGTGCTAGTGGTTTGCGGACAGGGGGAAACACCATATATTTT,CASGLRTGGNTIYF
.,TRBV5-5,.,TRBJ2-1,TGTGCCAGCAGCTTTGCCCAGGCGAGCTCCTACAATGAGCAGTTCTTC,CASSFAQASSYNEQFF
.,TRBV5-4,few,TRBJ1-1,TGTGCCAGCAGCTTTGGGACACACACTGAAGCTTTCTTT,CASSFGTHTEAFF
.,TRBV6-4,.,TRBJ1-2,TGTGCCAGGATACACGGGAGTTATAACTATGGCTACACCTTC,CARIHGSYNYGYTF
.,TRBV7-2,.,TRBJ2-1,TGTGCCAGCAGCTTTAACCACCAGCGTGAGCAGTTCTTC,CASSFNHQREQFF
TRBD2,TRBV7-2,.,TRBJ2-3,TGTGCCAGCAGCTTCCGGGGGGGAGGACAGACAGATACGCAGTATTTT,CASSFRGGGQTDTQYF
.,TRBV29-1,.,TRBJ2-5,TGCAGCGTTGAGATAGGAGGGGGGGGCGAGACCCAGTACTTC,CSVEIGGGGETQYF
TRBD2,TRBV7-2,once,TRBJ2-1,TGTGCCAGCAGCATATCTAGCGGGGGGGCGTATCGGGAGCAGTTCTTC,CASSISSGGAYREQFF
TRBD1,TRBV30,.,TRBJ1-2,TGTGCCTGGTTTACCCGACAGGGGGCTAACGGCTACACCTTC,CAWFTRQGANGYTF
.,TRBV29-1,few,TRBJ1-1,TGCAGCGTTGAAGATCCCAAGAACACTGAAGCTTTCTTT,CSVEDPKNTEAFF
.,TRBV27,few,TRBJ1-5,TGTGCCAGCAGTTTATCGGGGGGGGGCAATCAGCCCCAGCATTTT,CASSLSGGGNQPQHF
TRBD1,TRBV18,.,TRBJ1-3,TGTGCCAGCTCACGACAGGGCTCTGGAAACACCATATATTTT,CASSRQGSGNTIYF
.,TRBV27,.,TRBJ1-6,TGTGCCAGCAGCTCCACAGGGTCCGGTAATTCACCCCTCCACTTT,CASSSTGSGNSPLHF
.,TRBV7-2,.,TRBJ1-3,TGTGCCAGCAGCTCCCAAGGGGGCTCTGGAAACACCATATATTTT,CASSSQGGSGNTIYF
TRBD2,TRBV4-1,.,TRBJ2-5,TGCGCCAGCAGCCCAATCGGCGGGGGGAACCAAGAGACCCAGTACTTC,CASSPIGGGNQETQYF
TRBD2,TRBV23-1,.,TRBJ2-7,TGCGCCACCAGCGGGAGCTCCTACGAGCAGTACTTC,CATSGSSYEQYF
.,TRBV4-2,.,TRBJ1-6,TGTGCCAGCAGCCAAGTTGGTACAGGGAATTCACCCCTCCACTTT,CASSQVGTGNSPLHF
TRBD1,TRBV14,.,TRBJ2-2,TGTGCCAGCAGCCTCCGGACAGGGGTGGCCACCGGGGAGCTGTTTTTT,CASSLRTGVATGELFF
TRBD1,TRBV27,.,TRBJ1-2,TGTGCCAGCAGGATCACAGGGGCTGGATTGTACTATGGCTACACCTTC,CASRITGAGLYYGYTF
.,TRBV7-2,.,TRBJ1-2,TGTGCCAGCAGCTCCCAGGGTGGGTCTGGCTACACCTTC,CASSSQGGSGYTF
TRBD1,TRBV5-6,.,TRBJ1-1,TGTGCCAGCAGCAGCACAGGGGGTACCACTGAAGCTTTCTTT,CASSSTGGTTEAFF
TRBD1,TRBV7-6,.,TRBJ1-2,TGTGCCAGCAGCCCACAGGGGGGGGGCTATGGCTACACCTTC,CASSPQGGGYGYTF
TRBD1,TRBV5-4,.,TRBJ1-1,TGTGCCAGCAGCTCCTCGGACAGGATGAACACTGAAGCTTTCTTT,CASSSSDRMNTEAFF
TRBD1,TRBV7-2,few,TRBJ2-7,TGTGCCAGCAGCTCCTCCACAGGGGGCGGAGAGCAGTACTTC,CASSSSTGGGEQYF
.,TRBV7-9,once,TRBJ2-3,TGTGCCAGCAGCCAGCCAGGCGGATCGGGGAGCACAGATACGCAGTATTTT,CASSQPGGSGSTDTQYF
TRBD1,TRBV6-5,.,TRBJ2-2,TGTGCCAGCAGTTCACCTGGACAGGGGAGCACCGGGGAGCTGTTTTTT,CASSSPGQGSTGELFF
TRBD2,TRBV5-4,.,TRBJ2-3,TGTGCCAGCAGCTCGCAACCTTTGACTAGCGGGGGGGCACATACGCAGTATTTT,CASSSQPLTSGGAHTQYF
TRBD1,TRBV18,few,TRBJ2-7,TGTGCCAGCACCCGGGACAGCGCAGCCTACGAGCAGTACTTC,CASTRDSAAYEQYF
TRBD1,TRBV2,.,TRBJ1-3,TGTGCGAGTGGACAGGTTAATGGAAACACCATATATTTT,CASGQVNGNTIYF
.,TRBV18,.,TRBJ1-6,TGTGCCAGCTCACCACCGTTGGCCAATTCACCCCTCCACTTT,CASSPPLANSPLHF
.,TRBV6-1,.,TRBJ2-1,TGTGCCAGCACTGTGCTTAGCTCCTACAATGAGCAGTTCTTC,CASTVLSSYNEQFF